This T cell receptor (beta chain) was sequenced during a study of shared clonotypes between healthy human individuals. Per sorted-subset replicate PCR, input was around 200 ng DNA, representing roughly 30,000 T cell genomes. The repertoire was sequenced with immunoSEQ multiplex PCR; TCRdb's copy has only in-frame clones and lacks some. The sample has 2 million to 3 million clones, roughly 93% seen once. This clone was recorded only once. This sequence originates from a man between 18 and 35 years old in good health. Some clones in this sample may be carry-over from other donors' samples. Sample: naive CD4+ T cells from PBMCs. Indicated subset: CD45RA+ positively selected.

The DNA of the CDR3 is TGCAGCGTTGAAGGGGCCTCCTACGAGCAGTACTTC. Residues: CSVEGASYEQYF. The chain recombines TRBV29-1 with TRBJ2-7; D call uncertain. The CDR3 sequence is 12 residues long. The V gene's germline CDR1 is SQVTM and CDR2 ANQGSEA. Trimming pared 1 base from V and 0 bases from J, leaving 4 bases between.